The 13 T cell receptor beta chains below all came from one sample that was sequenced in a study of human T cells and chemical hapten exposure (TCRdb year 2021). The label giving this sample's time point can be read as: patch test 2, 6 weeks after DPC sensitization. Taken with the paper, the label for treatment or condition translates to: therapeutic diphenylcyclopropenone sensitization with weekly scalp DPC. The library was prepared using RACE. Sequencing relied on a NextSeq 500. The public reads were reprocessed in TCRdb via fastp at Q25 and MiXCR, keeping in-frame beta chains. Every distinct CDR3 protein forms one entry, paired with its most common genes and DNA. The sample profile shows about 70,000 distinct CDR3 sequences; about 8.5% of them were found once. The ten largest account for roughly 3% of the sample. Sequenced here: whole blood, sampled in connection with sensitization to the hapten diphenylcyclopropenone (DPC). The receptors here all came from a woman aged 45-65 years with alopecia areata. Some clones in this sample may be carry-over from other donors' samples.

This clonotype occurred a few times. The chain couples TRBV5-6 to TRBJ2-7, with 7 bases identical to TRBD2. Germline assignment: CDR1 SGHDT and CDR2 YYEEEE. V lost 2 bases to trimming and J lost 0 bases; unmatched junction nucleotides: 2. This CDR3 is 14 amino acids long. This chain's CDR3 is CASSLRGDSYEQYF. CDR3 DNA: TGTGCCAGCAGCTTACGGGGGGACTCCTACGAGCAGTACTTC.

CDR3 residues: CASSYGMTGSYNEQFF. In nucleotides, the CDR3 is TGTGCCAGCAGTTACGGAATGACAGGGTCTTACAATGAGCAGTTCTTC. V gene TRBV6-5 combines with J gene TRBJ2-1; 7 bases match TRBD1. CDR1 is MNHEY and CDR2 is SVGAGI in the germline V gene. V was pared by 2 bases and J by 4 bases, with 8 bases of the junction left unmatched. The CDR3 totals 16 residues.

Ten or more counts support this clonotype. V usage is TRBV11-2 and J usage is TRBJ2-3, with a weak D call TRBD1 (5 bases). There are 15 residues in the CDR3. V was shortened by 5 bases and J by 4 bases, with 16 bases between the two germline ends. Germline V gene data show CDR1 as SGHAT and CDR2 as FQNNGV. The CDR3 spells CASSPQGRGPDTQYF. CDR3 DNA sequence: TGTGCCAGCAGCCCACAAGGAAGGGGCCCAGATACGCAGTATTTT.

This chain links TRBV7-2 with TRBJ2-3, with D possibly matching TRBD2 (6 bases). The CDR3 length is 15 residues. Between the trimmed V and J ends, which lost 3 bases and 0 bases, there was a span of 10 bases. In germline, CDR1 is SGHTA, CDR2 FQGNSA. The CDR3 is CASSLGGVSTDTQYF. The CDR3 nucleotides are TGTGCCAGCAGCTTGGGCGGGGTGAGCACAGATACGCAGTATTTT.

The chain employs TRBV12-5 and TRBJ2-6; no definite D call. Trimming stripped 5 bases from V and 0 bases from J, with 8 bases between. CDR3 size: 15 residues. Germline CDR1 LGHNT, CDR2 FRNRAP. The CDR3 DNA follows: TGTGCTAGTGGTACCGTCCTCTCTGGGGCCAACGTCCTGACTTTC. This codes for CASGTVLSGANVLTF.

In its sample, this clonotype was seen many times. V usage is TRBV3-1 and J usage is TRBJ1-5; D might be TRBD1 (5 bases). V was shortened by 1 base and J by 7 bases, with 11 bases between the two germline ends. This CDR3 has 14 amino acids. Germline V gives CDR1 LGHDT, CDR2 YNNKEL (reference sequence). The CDR3 nucleotides read TGTGCCAGCAGCCAAGGGGGGGTTAGGCAGCCCCAGCATTTT. It yields the protein CASSQGGVRQPQHF.

Many counts were recorded for this clonotype. The genes are TRBV18 and TRBJ1-1, with D possibly matching TRBD1 (6 bases). V was trimmed by 1 base and J by 0 bases, leaving 12 bases between them. The length of the CDR3 is 16 residues. Germline V gene sequence: CDR1 KGHSH, CDR2 LQKENI. The CDR3, as DNA: TGTGCCAGCTCACCACGAAGGACAGACATGAACACTGAAGCTTTCTTT. Encoded protein: CASSPRRTDMNTEAFF.

The rearrangement joins TRBV20-1 to TRBJ2-7; perhaps TRBD1 as D (5 bases). CDR3 length equals 11 residues. Trimming cost V 5 bases and J 4 bases, with 9 bases left between them. Germline CDR1 reads DFQATT; CDR2 reads SNEGSKA (reference sequence). The CDR3 sequence: CSAVQEYEQYF. The CDR3 nucleotides are TGCAGTGCTGTACAGGAATACGAGCAGTACTTC.

Ten or more counts support this clonotype. CDR3 protein: CASGRGGNTEAFF. Here the CDR3 DNA reads TGTGCCAGTGGGCGGGGAGGAAACACTGAAGCTTTCTTT. V gene TRBV3-1 combines with J gene TRBJ1-1; D remains ambiguous. V gave up 9 bases and J gave up 2 bases, with 13 bases separating them. The germline gives CDR1 LGHDT, CDR2 YNNKEL (reference sequence). There are 13 residues in the CDR3.

V usage is TRBV12-3 or TRBV12-4 and J usage is TRBJ1-5; D is ambiguous. Trimming stripped 3 bases from V and 7 bases from J, with 13 bases between. The CDR3 length is 14 residues. The CDR3 here is CASSFGRFTQPQHF. The CDR3 coding sequence is TGTGCCAGCAGTTTCGGCCGGTTTACGCAGCCCCAGCATTTT.

V and J are TRBV7-8 and TRBJ1-4; D gene uncertain. This CDR3 is 15 amino acids long. Trimming stripped 1 base from V and 6 bases from J, with 12 bases between. CDR1 is SGHVS and CDR2 is FQNEAQ in the germline V gene. In DNA, the CDR3 is TGTGCCAGCAGCTTAGGGCGGGCAGCGCATGAAAAACTGTTTTTT. Its protein product is CASSLGRAAHEKLFF.

V is TRBV9 and J is TRBJ2-3; maybe TRBD2 (5 bases). The V gene lost 0 bases and the J gene lost 4 bases, with 24 bases spanning the gap. The CDR3 loop spans 19 amino acids. Germline CDR1 SGDLS, CDR2 YYNGEE. CDR3 sequence (DNA): TGTGCCAGCAGCGTAGCTGCCAGGAGAGGGAGCCCCGGGGCAGATACGCAGTATTTT. Translating it yields CASSVAARRGSPGADTQYF.

This clonotype was found many times. The genes are TRBV6-2 or TRBV6-3 and TRBJ1-6; no reliable D call. Trimming cost V 2 bases and J 5 bases, with 4 bases left between them. Germline assignment: CDR1 MNHEY and CDR2 SVGEGT. The CDR3 is 13 amino acids. CDR3: CASSYNNNSPLHF. The CDR3 DNA sequence: TGTGCCAGCAGTTACAACAATAATTCACCCCTCCACTTT.